This TCR beta chain derives from a study of cytomegalovirus exposure and HLA in healthy donors. Findings and caveats of the study: An apparent linkage of common viral pathogens to several of the most significant clusters emerged in a later analysis. A few chains tied to CMV proved CMV antigen-specific in vitro.

Turning to this clone: Its antigen is unknown.

PCR employed 60 Vbeta and 13 Jbeta primers. Sequencing used immunoSEQ multiplex PCR; TCRdb keeps in-frame clones, though not all of them. The sample has some 89,000 clones, and its top ten clones hold 3% to 4%. The J segment lost 2 bases and the V segment lost 4 bases, leaving 2 bases of the junction unmatched. The CDR3 extends over 13 amino acids. Germline CDR1 is SGHDT and CDR2 is YYEEEE. Sample: PBMCs. This TCR came from a woman aged 30 to 39 in good health and CMV-seronegative. The chain combines TRBV5-6 with TRBJ2-5; 7 nucleotides line up with TRBD1. The CDR3 loop is CASSGGQQETQYF. The CDR3 DNA follows: TGTGCCAGCAGCGGGGGACAGCAAGAGACCCAGTACTTC.